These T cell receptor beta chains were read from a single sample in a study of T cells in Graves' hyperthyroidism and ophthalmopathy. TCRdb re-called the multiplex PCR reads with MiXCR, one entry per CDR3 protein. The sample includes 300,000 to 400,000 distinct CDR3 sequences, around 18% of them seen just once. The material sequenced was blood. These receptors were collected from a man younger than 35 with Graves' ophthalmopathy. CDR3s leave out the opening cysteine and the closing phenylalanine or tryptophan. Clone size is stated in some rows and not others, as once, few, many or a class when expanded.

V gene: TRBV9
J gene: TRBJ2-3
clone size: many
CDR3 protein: ASSEYPDTQY

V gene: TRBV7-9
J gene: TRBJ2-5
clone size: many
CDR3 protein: ASSLTFDRAGGTQY

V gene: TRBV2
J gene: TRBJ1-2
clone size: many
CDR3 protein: ASSDTTGGVYGYT

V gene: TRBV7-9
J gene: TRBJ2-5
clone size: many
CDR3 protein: ASSLRWYQETQY

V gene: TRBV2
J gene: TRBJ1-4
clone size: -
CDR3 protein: ASSAHRDRGLGNEKLF

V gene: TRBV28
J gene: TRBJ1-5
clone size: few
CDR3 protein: ASSYRTGGSYSNQPQH

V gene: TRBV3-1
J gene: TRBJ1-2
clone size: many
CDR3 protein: ASSQGGNYGYT

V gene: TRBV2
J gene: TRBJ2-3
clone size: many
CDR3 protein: ASRNENREASTDTQY

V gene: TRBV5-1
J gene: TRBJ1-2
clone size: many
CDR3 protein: ASSDANPEDYGYT

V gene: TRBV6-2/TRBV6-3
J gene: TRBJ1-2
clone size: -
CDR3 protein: ASSYGLSYGYT

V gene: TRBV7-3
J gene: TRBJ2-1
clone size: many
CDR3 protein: ASSLRGGGEARNEQF

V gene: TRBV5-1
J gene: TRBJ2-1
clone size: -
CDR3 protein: ASRPPGLALGGQF

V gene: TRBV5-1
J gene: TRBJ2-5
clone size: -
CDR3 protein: ASSFWGASGTQY

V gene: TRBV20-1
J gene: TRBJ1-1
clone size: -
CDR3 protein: SARTRGQDTEAF

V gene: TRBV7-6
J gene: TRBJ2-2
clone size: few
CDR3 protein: ASSPLGQLNTGELF

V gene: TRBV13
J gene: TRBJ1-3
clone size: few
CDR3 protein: ASSLLSGNTIY

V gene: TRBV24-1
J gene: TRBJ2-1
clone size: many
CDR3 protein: ATSAQSPSLSSYNEQF

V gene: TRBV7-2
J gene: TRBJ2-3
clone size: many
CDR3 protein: ASSLGLAGGLDTQY

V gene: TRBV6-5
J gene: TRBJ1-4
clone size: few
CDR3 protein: ASSYKYRVPGEKLF

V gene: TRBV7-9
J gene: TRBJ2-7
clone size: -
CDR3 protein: ASSLEAGRTVYEQY

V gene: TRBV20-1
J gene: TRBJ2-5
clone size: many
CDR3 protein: SPGDLETQY

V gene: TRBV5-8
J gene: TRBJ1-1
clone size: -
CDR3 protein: ASSYETGGRNTEAF

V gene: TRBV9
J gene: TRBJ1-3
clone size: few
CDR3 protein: ASSVVGSGNTIY

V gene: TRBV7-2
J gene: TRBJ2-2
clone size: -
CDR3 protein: ASSLVGTGNGELF

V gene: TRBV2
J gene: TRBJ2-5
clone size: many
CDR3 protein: ASSEAASGTQY

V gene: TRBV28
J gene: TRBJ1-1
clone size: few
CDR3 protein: ASSPTPGHPNTEAF

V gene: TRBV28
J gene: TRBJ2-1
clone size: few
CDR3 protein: ASSSGTGPLKF

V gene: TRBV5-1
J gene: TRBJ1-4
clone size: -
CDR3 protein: ASSQTGAGNEKLF

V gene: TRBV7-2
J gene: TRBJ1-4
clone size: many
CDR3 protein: ASRFSDSATNEKLF